What follows are 8 T cell receptor beta chains derived from one specimen sequenced in a study of T cell responses to AZD1222 COVID-19 vaccine. Sequencing used immunoSEQ multiplex PCR; TCRdb keeps in-frame clones, though not all of them. The sample holds roughly 120,000 clones, about nine tenths seen once. Sequencing was performed on peripheral blood, taken on day 0 of AZD1222 vaccination. The receptors stem from an adult in good health.

The chain uses TRBV5-6 and TRBJ1-2, with D perhaps TRBD1 (6 bases). V lost 4 bases, J lost 12 bases, and 16 bases lay in between. This CDR3 spans 12 amino acids. The germline V gene encodes CDR1 SGHDT and CDR2 YYEEEE. The CDR3 region is CASSPGAGRHTF. The CDR3 DNA sequence: TGTGCCAGCAGCCCGGGGGCAGGGCGGCACACCTTC.

The CDR3 sequence is CASSPQRKGRAMVNTEAFF. The DNA of the CDR3 is TGTGCCAGCTCACCACAAAGAAAAGGGAGGGCTATGGTGAACACTGAAGCTTTCTTT. J is TRBJ1-1 and V is TRBV18; the D is unclear. CDR3 size: 19 residues. Trimming took off 1 base at V and 0 bases at J, with 21 bases between the two ends. The germline CDR1 and CDR2 sequences are KGHSH and LQKENI.

The V gene is TRBV6-1, the J gene TRBJ2-1; D not certain. Germline V gives CDR1 MNHNS, CDR2 SASEGT. V was clipped by 1 base and J by 14 bases, with 9 bases between them. CDR3 size: 11 residues. The CDR3 nucleotides read TGTGCCAGCAGTGAAGACGGCCGGGAGTTCTTC. Encoded protein: CASSEDGREFF.

The rearrangement uses TRBV7-6 and TRBJ1-2, with D possibly TRBD1 on 6 matching bases. CDR1 is SGHVS, CDR2 FNYEAQ, per germline. The V end was cut by 5 bases, the J end by 8 bases, with 15 bases between. CDR3 size: 13 residues. The CDR3: CASSPLPGEGYTF. CDR3 coding DNA: TGTGCCAGCAGCCCACTGCCAGGGGAGGGCTACACCTTC.

The rearrangement joins TRBV7-9 to TRBJ2-5; TRBD1 aligns across 9 bases. Germline V gives CDR1 SEHNR, CDR2 FQNEAQ (reference sequence). V gave up 5 bases and J gave up 4 bases; unmatched junction bases: 14. The CDR3 has 17 amino acids. CDR3 nucleotide sequence: TGTGCCAGCAGCCCAATCCGCACGGGACAGGGAAGAGAGACCCAGTACTTC. Its translation: CASSPIRTGQGRETQYF.

V usage is TRBV5-6 and J usage is TRBJ2-1; no firm D call. The CDR3 is 15 amino acids. Looked up from germline, CDR1 is SGHDT and CDR2 is YYEEEE. Trimming pared 4 bases from V and 7 bases from J, leaving 18 bases between. Here the CDR3 DNA reads TGTGCCAGCAGCCTCGTAAGACTCGAAGTAAATGAGCAGTTCTTC. As protein: CASSLVRLEVNEQFF.

The chain employs TRBV5-1 and TRBJ1-1, with D perhaps matching TRBD1 (5 bases). Looked up from germline, CDR1 is SGHRS and CDR2 is YFSETQ. Trimming removed 0 bases from V and 5 bases from J, with 14 bases in between. The CDR3 totals 15 residues. The CDR3, as DNA: TGCGCCAGCAGCTTGGATCCAGGGAGAAGAACTGAAGCTTTCTTT. Amino acid sequence: CASSLDPGRRTEAFF.

The sample holds a few counts of this clone. The rearrangement joins TRBV15 to TRBJ1-2; D uncertain. The CDR3 is made up of 15 amino acids. The germline gives CDR1 LNHNV, CDR2 YYDKDF (reference sequence). With 3 bases removed from V and 5 bases from J, the gap between germline ends came to 16 bases. The CDR3 bases are TGTGCCACCAGCAGCAGAAAAACTCATGGATATGGCTACACCTTC. Protein sequence: CATSSRKTHGYGYTF.